Detailed here is one T cell receptor (beta chain). The sample comes from a study of T cell changes during pregnancy in multiple sclerosis. This CDR3 has 18 residues. Germline assignment: CDR1 KGHSH and CDR2 LQKENI. The V end lost 0 bases, the J end lost 0 bases, and 17 bases lay between the germline ends. Profiled with immunoSEQ multiplex PCR; TCRdb holds only in-frame clones, not every one. The sample has 50,000 to 65,000 clones, approximately 88% seen once. This TCR came from a female donor with multiple sclerosis, enrolled in a pregnancy study. Here the sequenced sample was peripheral blood, taken in the first trimester of pregnancy. This sequence joins TRBV18 and TRBJ1-1, with D maybe TRBD1 (6 bases). CDR3 in amino acids: CASSPPPREGHMNTEAFF. CDR3 DNA: TGTGCCAGCTCACCACCGCCCAGGGAGGGACACATGAACACTGAAGCTTTCTTT.